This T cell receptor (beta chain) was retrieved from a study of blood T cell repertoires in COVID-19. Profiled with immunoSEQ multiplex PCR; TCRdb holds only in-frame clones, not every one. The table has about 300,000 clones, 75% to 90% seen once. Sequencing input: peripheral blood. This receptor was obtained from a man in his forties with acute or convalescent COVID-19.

Here the CDR3 DNA reads TGTGCCAGCTCACCGTTTAACCCGGGACAGGGAATCAGTGAGCAGTTCTTC. Amino acids: CASSPFNPGQGISEQFF. The chain couples TRBV18 to TRBJ2-1; the match to TRBD1 covers 9 bases. CDR1 KGHSH and CDR2 LQKENI come from the germline V gene. Trimming cost V 3 bases and J 9 bases; bases outside gene matches: 15. CDR3 size: 17 residues.